These 30 T cell receptor beta chains originate from one sample sequenced in a study of blood T cell repertoires in COVID-19. Sequenced by immunoSEQ multiplex PCR; TCRdb stores in-frame clones only, minus some. Of about 200,000 clones listed, 80% are singletons. The sequenced sample was peripheral blood. The receptors come from a man in his 60s with acute or convalescent COVID-19.

V is TRBV10-3 and J is TRBJ2-7, with 13 positions matching TRBD2. After removal of 6 bases from V and 4 bases from J, the junction contained 6 bases not matched to a gene. The CDR3 is made up of 15 amino acids. Germline V lookup: CDR1 ENHRY, CDR2 SYGVKD. The chain's CDR3 is CAIRVTSGGLYEQYF. CDR3 sequence (DNA): TGTGCCATCAGAGTGACTAGCGGGGGGTTGTACGAGCAGTACTTC.

The rearrangement uses TRBV7-2 and TRBJ1-3, with TRBD1 matching over 8 bases. The germline gives CDR1 SGHTA, CDR2 FQGNSA. This CDR3 is 15 amino acids long. The V and J ends lost 5 bases and 1 base, in that order; junction bases with no gene match: 4. The CDR3 bases are TGTGCCAGCAGCCCAGGGGGCGCATCTGGAAACACCATATATTTT. Its translation is CASSPGGASGNTIYF.

The chain recombines TRBV6-5 with TRBJ1-4, with D uncertain. In germline, CDR1 is MNHEY, CDR2 SVGAGI. V dropped 6 bases and J dropped 7 bases, with 18 bases sitting between them. The CDR3 sequence is 15 residues long. CDR3 amino acids: CASSPPGRRAEKLFF. The CDR3 DNA reads TGTGCCAGCAGCCCCCCCGGTCGGAGGGCTGAAAAACTGTTTTTT.

The CDR3 DNA follows: TGTGCCAGCAGCTCGCAGAGGGAGCAGTACTTC. Protein product: CASSSQREQYF. The rearrangement uses TRBV5-6 and TRBJ2-7; D not certain. Germline CDR1 reads SGHDT; CDR2 reads YYEEEE. V shed 3 bases and J shed 7 bases, with 8 bases lying between them. The CDR3 has 11 residues.

The V call is TRBV12-3 or TRBV12-4, the J call TRBJ1-1; 10 bases agree with TRBD1. The V segment lost 5 bases and the J segment 7 bases; nucleotides outside the gene matches: 4. CDR3 length equals 13 residues. The CDR3 loop reads CASSQDRGDEAFF. As DNA, the CDR3 is TGTGCCAGCAGTCAGGACAGGGGGGATGAAGCTTTCTTT.

The CDR3 DNA reads as TGTGCCAGCAGCCCGACAGCTTACTATGGCTACACCTTC. Translating gives CASSPTAYYGYTF. V gene TRBV7-2 combines with J gene TRBJ1-2; weak D call: TRBD1 (5 bases). Germline-derived CDR1 and CDR2 are SGHTA and FQGNSA. The CDR3 runs to 13 residues. The V end was cut by 5 bases, the J end by 3 bases, with 10 bases between.

The gene calls are TRBV2 and TRBJ2-2; unclear D gene. Trimming pared 6 bases from V and 2 bases from J, leaving 10 bases between. Germline-derived CDR1 and CDR2 are SNHLY and FYNNEI. There are 14 residues in the CDR3. The CDR3: CASRAFQNTGELFF. CDR3 coding DNA: TGTGCCAGCAGAGCTTTCCAAAACACCGGGGAGCTGTTTTTT.

The V and J genes are TRBV7-9 and TRBJ1-4; no clear D. CDR3 length equals 10 residues. The germline V gene encodes CDR1 SEHNR and CDR2 FQNEAQ (reference sequence). The CDR3 sequence: CASGGEKLFF. CDR3 DNA sequence: TGTGCGAGCGGAGGGGAAAAACTGTTTTTT. Full variable domain (remainder filled in from reference TRBV7-9 and TRBJ1-4): DTGVSQNPRHKITKRGQNVTFRCDPISEHNRLYWYRQTLGQGPEFLTYFQNEAQLEKSRLLSDRFSAERPKGSFSTLEIQRTEQGDSAMYLCASGGEKLFFGSGTQLSVL.

J is TRBJ1-4 and V is TRBV9; a weak D match, TRBD1 (5 bases). The CDR3 is 13 amino acids. The germline CDR1 and CDR2 sequences are SGDLS and YYNGEE. With 0 bases removed from V and 11 bases from J, the gap between germline ends came to 11 bases. CDR3 in DNA: TGTGCCAGCAGCGTAGCCCAGGGATCTAAACTGTTTTTT. As protein: CASSVAQGSKLFF.

Remarks on this clone: The junction and the germline gene differ at one end; a read error may be behind it. The chain recombines TRBV2 with TRBJ2-1; no firm D call. Germline V gene lookup returns CDR1 SNHLY and CDR2 FYNNEI. The CDR3 totals 14 residues. The CDR3 reads CASSRLSSCNEQFF. CDR3 sequence (DNA): TGTGCCAGCAGCAGGTTGAGCTCCTGCAATGAGCAGTTCTTC.

J is TRBJ1-2 and V is TRBV4-3, with TRBD1 identical over 12 bases. With V trimmed by 2 bases and J by 7 bases, 8 bases remained unmatched. CDR1 and CDR2 (germline): LGHNA, YSLEER. This CDR3 region has 16 residues. CDR3 DNA: TGCGCCAGCAGCCAACTAATCGGGACAGGGGGCAGTGGCTACACCTTC. It codes for CASSQLIGTGGSGYTF.

This chain joins TRBV6-5 and TRBJ1-3; perhaps TRBD1 as D (6 bases). With 3 bases removed from V and 4 bases from J, the gap between germline ends came to 10 bases. The germline V gene has CDR1 MNHEY and CDR2 SVGAGI. CDR3 length: 14 amino acids. This CDR3 reads CASSYDRRGNTIYF. DNA of the CDR3: TGTGCCAGCAGTTATGACAGGAGAGGAAACACCATATATTTT.

This clone was counted only a few times. This sequence joins TRBV3-1 (or the pseudogene TRBV3-2) and TRBJ1-6, with D unresolved. V lost 0 bases and J lost 2, with 14 bases in between. The germline V gene encodes CDR1 LGHDT and CDR2 YNNKEL (reference sequence). This CDR3 spans 18 amino acids. The CDR3, as DNA: TGTGCCAGCAGCCAAGATTTTGGAACAGTGACCTATAATTCACCCCTCCACTTT. As protein: CASSQDFGTVTYNSPLHF.

The J gene is TRBJ2-6, the V gene TRBV30; possible D gene TRBD1, 6 bases. Germline V gene data show CDR1 as GTSNPN and CDR2 as SVGIG (reference sequence). The CDR3 contains 13 residues. V lost 7 bases to trimming and J lost 2 bases, with 9 bases between them. The CDR3 DNA follows: TGTGCCTCGGACAGCACTGGGGCCAACGTCCTGACTTTC. Amino acid sequence: CASDSTGANVLTF.

The chain carries TRBV5-4 and TRBJ2-1; 8 nucleotides line up with TRBD2. V was pared by 0 bases and J by 6 bases, with 5 bases of the junction left unmatched. The CDR3 contains 15 residues. Germline CDR1 is SGHNT and CDR2 is YYREEE (reference sequence). This CDR3 is CASSLEAGVPNEQFF. The CDR3 DNA sequence: TGTGCCAGCAGCTTGGAAGCGGGAGTTCCCAATGAGCAGTTCTTC.

The chain combines TRBV9 with TRBJ2-1; TRBD2 matches at 10 bases. The V and J ends lost 0 bases and 9 bases, in that order; junction bases with no gene match: 15. This CDR3 spans 18 amino acids. Germline CDR1 SGDLS, CDR2 YYNGEE. CDR3 coding DNA: TGTGCCAGCAGCGTAGTCAGTTTACCGCTAGCGGGGGTAGGTGAGCAGTTCTTC. It translates to CASSVVSLPLAGVGEQFF. The full variable domain, in which reference TRBV9 and TRBJ2-1 provide the parts outside the CDR3, is DSGVTQTPKHLITATGQRVTLRCSPRSGDLSVYWYQQSLDQGLQFLIQYYNGEERAKGNILERFSAQQFPDLHSELNLSSLELGDSALYFCASSVVSLPLAGVGEQFFGPGTRLTVL.

In its sample, this clone was seen a few times. The chain uses TRBV9 and TRBJ2-1; TRBD2 agrees at 12 bases. The CDR3 totals 17 residues. The germline gives CDR1 SGDLS, CDR2 YYNGEE. After removal of 0 bases from V and 0 bases from J, the junction contained 1 base not matched to a gene. The CDR3 loop is CASSVVGLAGSYNEQFF. CDR3 nucleotides: TGTGCCAGCAGCGTAGTGGGACTAGCGGGCTCCTACAATGAGCAGTTCTTC. Filled out from reference TRBV9 and TRBJ2-1, the complete variable domain reads DSGVTQTPKHLITATGQRVTLRCSPRSGDLSVYWYQQSLDQGLQFLIQYYNGEERAKGNILERFSAQQFPDLHSELNLSSLELGDSALYFCASSVVGLAGSYNEQFFGPGTRLTVL.

The rearrangement uses TRBV4-1 and TRBJ2-1; TRBD2 agrees at 10 bases. CDR3 length: 17 amino acids. Germline V CDR1 and CDR2: MGHRA, YSYEKL. J lost 1 base, V lost 4 bases, and 7 bases had no gene match. The CDR3 coding sequence is TGCGCCAGCAGCCTACCCACTAGCGGGGCTTCCTACAATGAGCAGTTCTTC. Encoded protein: CASSLPTSGASYNEQFF.

CDR3 amino acids: CASSAQGVSNQPQHF. CDR3 in DNA: TGTGCCAGCAGCGCACAGGGGGTGAGCAATCAGCCCCAGCATTTT. J is TRBJ1-5 and V is TRBV2, with TRBD1 identical over 8 bases. The CDR3 contains 15 residues. CDR1 and CDR2 (germline): SNHLY, FYNNEI. The trim removed 6 bases at V and 1 base at J, leaving 5 bases unmatched.

The chain carries TRBV19 and TRBJ1-5; 8 bases match TRBD1. The CDR3 consists of 14 residues. Germline CDR1 LNHDA, CDR2 SQIVND (reference sequence). V was clipped by 7 bases and J by 2 bases; unmatched bases: 4. This CDR3 is CASTKQGGNQPQHF. CDR3 DNA: TGTGCCAGTACCAAACAGGGGGGCAATCAGCCCCAGCATTTT.

The chain is built from TRBV9 and TRBJ1-4; maybe TRBD1 (6 bases). With 3 bases removed from V and 4 bases from J, the gap between germline ends came to 10 bases. Germline V gene lookup returns CDR1 SGDLS and CDR2 YYNGEE. The CDR3 spans 14 residues. The CDR3 DNA reads as TGTGCCAGCAGCGCGCGACAGGATAATGAAAAACTGTTTTTT. This translates into CASSARQDNEKLFF. The entire variable domain, with the rest obtained from reference TRBV9 and TRBJ1-4, is as follows: DSGVTQTPKHLITATGQRVTLRCSPRSGDLSVYWYQQSLDQGLQFLIQYYNGEERAKGNILERFSAQQFPDLHSELNLSSLELGDSALYFCASSARQDNEKLFFGSGTQLSVL.

The table lists this clone with a count of one. This sequence joins TRBV29-1 and TRBJ1-4; 10 bases are a match to TRBD1. Germline V lookup: CDR1 SQVTM, CDR2 ANQGSEA. Trimming removed 5 bases from V and 0 bases from J; junction bases left unmatched: 6. The CDR3 has 16 amino acids. In nucleotides, the CDR3 is TGCAGCGTTTGGGACAGGGGAGCGGCAACTAATGAAAAACTGTTTTTT. As protein: CSVWDRGAATNEKLFF.

This clone showed up just once. V is TRBV6-5 and J is TRBJ1-5, with D maybe TRBD1 (5 bases). The CDR3 sequence is 13 residues long. The V gene's germline CDR1 is MNHEY and CDR2 SVGAGI. Trimming stripped 6 bases from V and 4 bases from J, with 10 bases between. CDR3 DNA sequence: TGTGCCAGCAGACGCGACAGAAATCAGCCCCAGCATTTT. Its protein product is CASRRDRNQPQHF.

The chain is built from TRBV5-6 and TRBJ2-5; 9 nucleotides line up with TRBD2. There are 15 residues in the CDR3. V lost 3 bases to trimming and J lost 5 bases; unmatched junction nucleotides: 8. Germline V CDR1 and CDR2: SGHDT, YYEEEE. The CDR3: CASSSVSGSGETQYF. The CDR3 bases are TGTGCCAGCAGCTCCGTTAGCGGGAGCGGGGAGACCCAGTACTTC.

The chain combines TRBV4-2 with TRBJ2-7; TRBD1 aligns across 7 bases. The germline V gene encodes CDR1 LGHNA and CDR2 YNFKEQ. The V segment lost 4 bases and the J segment 7 bases; nucleotides outside the gene matches: 13. The CDR3 length is 15 residues. CDR3 in amino acids: CASSPPGTDSGEQYF. CDR3 in DNA: TGTGCCAGCAGCCCCCCCGGGACAGACTCAGGGGAGCAGTACTTC.

The rearrangement joins TRBV2 to TRBJ2-1, with TRBD2 matching over 7 bases. Germline loops: CDR1 SNHLY, CDR2 FYNNEI. The CDR3 consists of 15 residues. V was clipped by 5 bases and J by 1 base; unmatched bases: 5. The CDR3 is CASSKPAGSYNEQFF. CDR3 nucleotides: TGTGCCAGCAGTAAACCAGCGGGGTCCTACAATGAGCAGTTCTTC. The variable domain in full, with the rest retrieved from reference TRBV2 and TRBJ2-1, is EPEVTQTPSHQVTQMGQEVILRCVPISNHLYFYWYRQILGQKVEFLVSFYNNEISEKSEIFDDQFSVERPDGSNFTLKIRSTKLEDSAMYFCASSKPAGSYNEQFFGPGTRLTVL.

The CDR3 region is CASSQGPLATGNTIYF. The DNA for the CDR3 is TGTGCCAGCAGCCAAGGTCCCCTAGCCACTGGAAACACCATATATTTT. V is TRBV4-2 and J is TRBJ1-3; no reliable D call. Per the germline V gene, CDR1 is LGHNA and CDR2 is YNFKEQ. Trimming took off 1 base at V and 2 bases at J, with 12 bases between the two ends. The CDR3 runs to 16 residues.

J is TRBJ2-3 and V is TRBV11-3, with D maybe TRBD2 (6 bases). CDR1 and CDR2 (germline): SGHNT, YENEEA. CDR3 size: 15 residues. V was clipped by 3 bases and J by 4 bases, with 14 bases between them. The CDR3, as DNA: TGTGCCAGCAGCTTGGGCGGGGACGTCGCAGATACGCAGTATTTT. This encodes CASSLGGDVADTQYF.

This clone was counted only a few times. The CDR3 DNA follows: TGTGCCAGCAGCCAAGATTTCAGATACAATCAGCCCCAGCATTTT. Protein: CASSQDFRYNQPQHF. The chain employs TRBV3-1 (or the pseudogene TRBV3-2) and TRBJ1-5; D gene uncertain. Trimming took off 0 bases at V and 3 bases at J, with 9 bases between the two ends. Germline CDR1 and CDR2: LGHDT and YNNKEL (reference sequence). The CDR3 runs 15 residues.

The genes are TRBV12-3 or TRBV12-4 and TRBJ2-1; 7 bases line up with TRBD1. The junction had 6 bases not matched to a gene; V was cut back by 5 bases and J by 8 bases. The CDR3 has 13 amino acids. The CDR3 bases are TGTGCCAGCAGTCTACGACAGGGCCATGAGCAGTTCTTC. It yields the protein CASSLRQGHEQFF.